The 8 T cell receptor beta chains in this list originate from one sample, sequenced in a study of cytomegalovirus exposure and HLA in healthy donors (dated by TCRdb to 2015 to 2018). Library preparation was by the immunoSEQ multiplex PCR assay. For the multiplex PCR, a mixture combining 60 forward primers for TCR Vbeta segments and 13 reverse primers for TCR Jbeta segments was used. Entries here come from immuneACCESS through TCRdb and include only in-frame sequences with V and J called. Some clones fail to appear in such tables; in the studies checked, an unresolved V gene covers under half of the shortfall, and the cause of the remainder is unknown. In all, the sample holds around 280,000 clones, and 85% to 90% of those were seen once. The biggest ten clones account for about 2% of the sample. Sequencing was carried out using PBMCs. Receptors were obtained from a woman under 30 in good health and CMV-seronegative.

This clone is a singleton in its sample. V and J are TRBV6-1 and TRBJ2-1; TRBD2 agrees at 13 bases. The CDR3 is 14 amino acids. Germline V gene data show CDR1 as MNHNS and CDR2 as SASEGT. Trimming removed 6 bases from V and 4 bases from J; junction bases left unmatched: 0. The CDR3 region has the DNA TGTGCCAGCAGGACTAGCGGGGGGTACAATGAGCAGTTCTTC. Residues: CASRTSGGYNEQFF.

This clone showed up just a few times. The chain recombines TRBV6-1 with TRBJ1-2; D is unresolved. V was pared by 8 bases and J by 2 bases, with 9 bases between. This CDR3 has 12 residues. Germline lookup yields CDR1 MNHNS and CDR2 SASEGT. CDR3 in amino acids: CASQDWNYGYTF. The CDR3 DNA sequence: TGTGCCAGCCAGGACTGGAACTATGGCTACACCTTC.

The chain joins TRBV5-6 to TRBJ2-1; 8 positions match TRBD1. The CDR3 runs 16 residues. V was clipped by 1 base and J by 4 bases; unmatched bases: 7. CDR1 is SGHDT and CDR2 is YYEEEE in the germline V gene. Here the CDR3 reads CASSLSRTGLYNEQFF. CDR3 nucleotides: TGTGCCAGCAGCTTGTCCAGGACAGGGTTATACAATGAGCAGTTCTTC.

The gene calls are TRBV11-2 and TRBJ2-7, with TRBD2 matching over 11 bases. V lost 4 bases and J lost 4; bases outside the gene matches: 3. CDR3 length: 14 amino acids. Germline V gene sequence: CDR1 SGHAT, CDR2 FQNNGV. CDR3 nucleotide sequence: TGTGCCAGCAGCTCACTAGCGGGGGAGTACGAGCAGTACTTC. Protein sequence: CASSSLAGEYEQYF.

The rearrangement links TRBV9 to TRBJ1-1; possible D gene TRBD1, 6 bases. The V gene's germline CDR1 is SGDLS and CDR2 YYNGEE. This CDR3 has 14 residues. V shed 0 bases and J shed 4 bases, with 10 bases lying between them. CDR3 DNA sequence: TGTGCCAGCAGCGTAGAACAGGGTGGCACTGAAGCTTTCTTT. It codes for CASSVEQGGTEAFF.

The rearrangement links TRBV19 to TRBJ1-2; possible D gene TRBD1, 5 bases. Trimming stripped 6 bases from V and 4 bases from J, with 12 bases between. The CDR3 is made up of 13 amino acids. Germline loops: CDR1 LNHDA, CDR2 SQIVND (reference sequence). The CDR3 DNA reads as TGTGCCAGTAGGGAGGGGACCACCTATGGCTACACCTTC. Amino acid sequence: CASREGTTYGYTF. Supplemented by reference TRBV19 and TRBJ1-2, the full variable domain reads DGGITQSPKYLFRKEGQNVTLSCEQNLNHDAMYWYRQDPGQGLRLIYYSQIVNDFQKGDIAEGYSVSREKKESFPLTVTSAQKNPTAFYLCASREGTTYGYTFGSGTRLTVV.

This chain uses TRBV18 with TRBJ2-7; 11 bases are shared with TRBD1. Germline V gives CDR1 KGHSH, CDR2 LQKENI. There are 16 residues in the CDR3. The V gene end was trimmed by 6 bases and the J gene end by 5 bases; junction bases not matched to a gene: 12. CDR3 amino acids: CASSSSEDRGLHEQYF. The CDR3 DNA follows: TGTGCCAGCTCGTCATCCGAGGACAGGGGGCTCCACGAGCAGTACTTC.

The chain links TRBV6-5 to TRBJ2-3; 8 bases agree with TRBD2. After removal of 0 bases from V and 0 bases from J, the junction contained 2 bases not matched to a gene. The CDR3 length is 16 residues. Germline V gene lookup returns CDR1 MNHEY and CDR2 SVGAGI. The CDR3 loop reads CASSYSIAGSTDTQYF. CDR3 in DNA: TGTGCCAGCAGTTACTCGATAGCGGGAAGCACAGATACGCAGTATTTT.